What follows is one T cell receptor (beta chain) and its context. The antigen is unknown. This record belongs to a study of human T cells and chemical hapten exposure. Across the study: Sensitization employed 2% DPC on around 2 cm by around 2 cm of upper inner arm skin. The upper back received 0.01% DPC by patch testing, with results read at 6 days. General study results and limits: Against controls, expanded TCRs gave rise to significantly more large CDR3 similarity clusters. Every donor had alopecia, and their immune response may therefore differ from healthy people's.

V was pared by 5 bases and J by 7 bases, with 18 bases between. Germline CDR1 is DFQATT and CDR2 is SNEGSKA (reference sequence). The CDR3 extends over 14 amino acids. TCRdb passed the RACE reads through MiXCR, listing each CDR3 protein once. The top ten hold approximately 1.2% of the sample, which has 65,000 to 95,000 distinct CDR3 sequences, around 7% seen once. Time point: patch test 2, 6 weeks after DPC sensitization. Treatment given: therapeutic diphenylcyclopropenone sensitization with weekly scalp DPC. The chain has TRBV20-1 and TRBJ1-5; the D gene is possibly TRBD1 (5 bases). The specimen was whole blood, collected in connection with sensitization to the hapten diphenylcyclopropenone (DPC). The source of this sequence is a woman aged 25 to 39 with alopecia areata. Some clones in this sample may be carry-over from other donors' samples. The CDR3: CSAGAGPKGQPQHF. In nucleotides, the CDR3 is TGCAGTGCTGGGGCGGGTCCAAAGGGACAGCCCCAGCATTTT.